This T cell receptor beta chain is from a study of CD8 T cells in ankylosing spondylitis. Notes on the study in general: Blood of patients with ankylosing spondylitis appeared to be characterized by a TCR beta motif of 8 or 9 highly homologous variants.

About this clonotype itself: Its matching antigen is unknown.

This CDR3 comprises 14 residues. Trimming shortened V by 1 base and J by 2 bases, and 9 bases separated the two germline ends. Germline CDR1 MGHDK, CDR2 SYGVNS. A single record per CDR3 protein comes from TCRdb applying MiXCR to the 5' RACE reads. The sample contains more than 650,000 distinct CDR3 sequences, 12% of which appear only once. The rearrangement links TRBV25-1 to TRBJ2-7, with TRBD1 as a possible D gene (6 bases). The receptor was derived from a male donor with ankylosing spondylitis. Material for sequencing was blood, either unsorted or a sorted T cell fraction (not recorded which). The DNA of the CDR3 is TGTGCCAGCAGTGAATTTAGGGGGACCTACGAGCAGTACTTC. Amino acid sequence: CASSEFRGTYEQYF.